These 20 T cell receptor beta chains originate from one sample sequenced in a study of cytomegalovirus exposure and HLA in healthy donors. The table came from immunoSEQ multiplex PCR; TCRdb's copy has only in-frame clones and leaves some out. The table has around 71,000 clones, around 95% seen once. Sequencing used PBMCs. Source of these receptors: a young man in good health and CMV-seropositive.

This rearrangement joins TRBV11-2 to TRBJ2-3, with 14 nucleotides matching TRBD2. Unmatched junction bases numbered 4, after V lost 3 bases and J lost 2 bases. The germline V gene has CDR1 SGHAT and CDR2 FQNNGV. The CDR3 runs 17 residues. CDR3 sequence reads: CASSFRTSGRITDTQYF. Written as DNA, the CDR3 is TGTGCCAGCAGCTTTCGGACTAGCGGGAGGATCACAGATACGCAGTATTTT. The entire variable domain, with the rest obtained from reference TRBV11-2 and TRBJ2-3, is as follows: EAGVAQSPRYKIIEKRQSVAFWCNPISGHATLYWYQQILGQGPKLLIQFQNNGVVDDSQLPKDRFSAERLKGVDSTLKIQPAKLEDSAVYLCASSFRTSGRITDTQYFGPGTRLTVL.

The chain recombines TRBV6-6 with TRBJ2-2; 11 nucleotides match TRBD1. The V gene end was trimmed by 2 bases and the J gene end by 1 base; junction bases not matched to a gene: 0. Germline CDR1 MNHNY, CDR2 SVGAGI (reference sequence). The CDR3 runs 16 residues. CDR3 sequence: CASSYGTGGNTGELFF. In DNA, the CDR3 is TGTGCCAGCAGTTACGGGACAGGGGGGAACACCGGGGAGCTGTTTTTT.

V usage is TRBV21-1 and J usage is TRBJ1-4; TRBD1 reflects the table's D call only, with no check against the DNA. TRBV21-1 is designated a pseudogene. The CDR3 has 14 residues. CDR3 sequence (DNA): TGTGCCAGCAGCCGGGGACAGGGGAATGAAAAACTGTTTTTT. Protein sequence: CASSRGQGNEKLFF.

The chain recombines TRBV7-9 with TRBJ2-7, with 7 bases lining up with TRBD2. Per germline, CDR1 SEHNR and CDR2 FQNEAQ (reference sequence). This CDR3 spans 15 amino acids. V gave up 5 bases and J gave up 7 bases; unmatched junction bases: 14. The DNA of the CDR3 is TGTGCCAGCAGCCCTCCGCTTAGGGAGGGAAGGGAGCAGTACTTC. Translated: CASSPPLREGREQYF.

This chain connects TRBV9 to TRBJ2-2; the match to TRBD2 covers 7 bases. J gave up 6 bases and V 4 bases, and 12 bases lay outside the gene matches. The CDR3 sequence is 16 residues long. The germline CDR1 and CDR2 sequences are SGDLS and YYNGEE. CDR3 sequence (DNA): TGTGCCAGCAGCCCCCAGCGGGGATATGGTCCCGGGGAGCTGTTTTTT. This gives the protein CASSPQRGYGPGELFF. The variable domain in full, completed from reference TRBV9 and TRBJ2-2, reads DSGVTQTPKHLITATGQRVTLRCSPRSGDLSVYWYQQSLDQGLQFLIQYYNGEERAKGNILERFSAQQFPDLHSELNLSSLELGDSALYFCASSPQRGYGPGELFFGEGSRLTVL.

The V and J genes are TRBV18 and TRBJ1-1; D is perhaps TRBD1 (6 bases). Germline V CDR1 and CDR2: KGHSH, LQKENI. CDR3 length: 15 amino acids. The ends were cut back, 3 bases at V and 5 bases at J, with 16 bases in the middle. For the CDR3, the DNA is TGTGCCAGCTCACCGAACGAGGGGGAGACGACTGAAGCTTTCTTT. Residues: CASSPNEGETTEAFF.

The rearrangement uses TRBV7-9 and TRBJ2-7; TRBD1 aligns across 11 bases. Germline V gene lookup returns CDR1 SEHNR and CDR2 FQNEAQ (reference sequence). V shed 0 bases, J shed 3 bases, and the junction held 10 bases outside the gene matches. The CDR3 consists of 18 residues. As DNA, the CDR3 is TGTGCCAGCAGCTTAGCGTTGGGACAGGGGGAAGGGGACTACGAGCAGTACTTC. This gives the protein CASSLALGQGEGDYEQYF. The full variable domain, in which reference TRBV7-9 and TRBJ2-7 provide the parts outside the CDR3, is DTGVSQNPRHKITKRGQNVTFRCDPISEHNRLYWYRQTLGQGPEFLTYFQNEAQLEKSRLLSDRFSAERPKGSFSTLEIQRTEQGDSAMYLCASSLALGQGEGDYEQYFGPGTRLTVT.

CDR3 sequence (DNA): TGTGCCAGCGAAAAACAGGGCGGCAATCAGCCCCAGCATTTT. Its translation is CASEKQGGNQPQHF. V is TRBV28 and J is TRBJ1-5; a weak D match, TRBD1 (6 bases). V lost 8 bases and J 2 bases, leaving 13 bases between the germline ends. The germline gives CDR1 MDHEN, CDR2 SYDVKM. CDR3 length equals 14 residues.

The chain couples TRBV6-4 to TRBJ2-1; 8 bases map to TRBD2. The CDR3 is 15 residues long. Germline values: CDR1 MRHNA, CDR2 SNTAGT. The V segment lost 3 bases and the J segment 3 bases; nucleotides outside the gene matches: 4. The CDR3 DNA sequence: TGTGCCAGCAGTGAATCAGCGGGAGACTACAATGAGCAGTTCTTC. This sequence encodes CASSESAGDYNEQFF.

The chain couples TRBV7-9 to TRBJ2-3; D unresolved. Germline V lookup: CDR1 SEHNR, CDR2 FQNEAQ (reference sequence). Trimming took off 1 base at V and 6 bases at J, with 8 bases between the two ends. The CDR3 spans 13 residues. This CDR3 reads CASSLGPGDTQYF. CDR3 nucleotides: TGTGCCAGCAGCTTAGGCCCCGGGGATACGCAGTATTTT.

The chain combines TRBV2 with TRBJ1-1; 9 bases fit TRBD1. V shed 5 bases and J 6 bases; nucleotides not matched to a gene: 1. CDR1 is SNHLY, CDR2 FYNNEI, per germline. The CDR3 runs to 12 residues. The CDR3 DNA reads as TGTGCCAGCAGTCGGACAGGGGCTGAAGCTTTCTTT. Its translation: CASSRTGAEAFF.

The chain joins TRBV9 to TRBJ1-3; 7 bases align to TRBD1. The CDR3 sequence is 16 residues long. V lost 2 bases to trimming and J lost 7 bases; unmatched junction nucleotides: 12. Germline V gives CDR1 SGDLS, CDR2 YYNGEE. In DNA, the CDR3 is TGTGCCAGCAGCGTGGGGGGACAGAATAATTGGAACACCATATATTTT. Its translation is CASSVGGQNNWNTIYF.

This chain uses TRBV6-1 with TRBJ1-1; a weak D match, TRBD1 (5 bases). The CDR3 is made up of 12 amino acids. V was shortened by 6 bases and J by 4 bases, with 9 bases between the two germline ends. Germline V gives CDR1 MNHNS, CDR2 SASEGT. The CDR3, as DNA: TGTGCCAGCAGCTCAGGGTTCACTGAAGCTTTCTTT. This translates into CASSSGFTEAFF.

This clone was picked up one time. The rearrangement uses TRBV7-3 and TRBJ2-1; D might be TRBD2 (6 bases). The germline V and J ends were trimmed by 5 bases and 10 bases, with 15 bases remaining between them. CDR1 and CDR2 (germline): SGHTA, FQGTGA. The CDR3 is made up of 13 amino acids. The CDR3 here is CASSPAGSGEQFF. The CDR3 nucleotides read TGTGCCAGCAGCCCCGCGGGGAGCGGAGAGCAGTTCTTC. The full variable domain, rest sourced from reference TRBV7-3 and TRBJ2-1, is GAGVSQTPSNKVTEKGKYVELRCDPISGHTALYWYRQSLGQGPEFLIYFQGTGAADDSGLPNDRFFAVRPEGSVSTLKIQRTERGDSAVYLCASSPAGSGEQFFGPGTRLTVL.

The gene calls are TRBV5-1 and TRBJ2-4; 11 nucleotides agree with TRBD2. V shed 4 bases and J 0 bases; nucleotides not matched to a gene: 9. Germline V CDR1 and CDR2: SGHRS, YFSETQ. The CDR3 has 18 residues. CDR3 sequence: CASSLGTSGGKAKNIQYF. For the CDR3, the DNA is TGCGCCAGCAGCCTGGGGACTAGCGGAGGGAAAGCCAAAAACATTCAGTACTTC.

The chain links TRBV6-6 to TRBJ1-5, with D perhaps TRBD1 (5 bases). This CDR3 has 14 amino acids. Per germline, CDR1 MNHNY and CDR2 SVGAGI (reference sequence). Trimming removed 7 bases at V and 1 base at J, with 11 bases between. The CDR3 DNA reads as TGTGCCAGCAACCAGGGAATCAGCAATCAGCCCCAGCATTTT. It yields the protein CASNQGISNQPQHF.

The chain carries TRBV19 and TRBJ2-2; possibly TRBD2 for D (5 bases). Trimming took off 8 bases at V and 7 bases at J, with 17 bases between the two ends. From germline, CDR1 is LNHDA and CDR2 SQIVND (reference sequence). This CDR3 has 14 amino acids. The CDR3, as DNA: TGTGCCAGTCGGGCTAGCCAATTCGTCGGGGAGCTGTTTTTT. Amino acids: CASRASQFVGELFF.

This rearrangement joins TRBV4-1 to TRBJ2-7; TRBD1 matches at 9 bases. V dropped 4 bases and J dropped 4; count of bases not matched to a gene: 5. Germline lookup yields CDR1 MGHRA and CDR2 YSYEKL. The CDR3 totals 14 residues. The CDR3 sequence is CASSPGDRGYEQYF. DNA for the CDR3: TGCGCCAGCAGCCCAGGAGACAGGGGGTACGAGCAGTACTTC.

The rearrangement joins TRBV6-1 to TRBJ2-7; D is perhaps TRBD1 (5 bases). The V gene lost 3 bases and the J gene lost 7 bases, with 13 bases spanning the gap. This CDR3 spans 13 amino acids. Germline-derived CDR1 and CDR2 are MNHNS and SASEGT. The CDR3 spells CASSDARAGEQYF. CDR3 DNA sequence: TGTGCCAGCAGTGATGCCAGGGCTGGGGAGCAGTACTTC.

The chain is built from TRBV9 and TRBJ1-5, with D possibly being TRBD1 (5 bases). V was trimmed by 4 bases and J by 7 bases, leaving 12 bases between them. The germline V gene has CDR1 SGDLS and CDR2 YYNGEE. CDR3 length equals 13 residues. CDR3 sequence (DNA): TGTGCCAGCAGCTCCACCTCAGGGCAGCCCCAGCATTTT. It codes for CASSSTSGQPQHF.